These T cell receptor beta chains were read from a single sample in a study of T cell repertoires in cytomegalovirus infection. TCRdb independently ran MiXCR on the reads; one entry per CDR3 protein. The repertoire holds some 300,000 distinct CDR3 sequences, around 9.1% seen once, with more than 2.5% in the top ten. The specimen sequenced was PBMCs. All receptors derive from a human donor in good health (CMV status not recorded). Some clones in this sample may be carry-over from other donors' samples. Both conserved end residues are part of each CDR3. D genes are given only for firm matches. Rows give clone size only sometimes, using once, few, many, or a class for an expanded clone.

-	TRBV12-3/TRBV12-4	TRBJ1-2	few	TGTGCCATCTCCACCGGGACGGTCTATGGCTACACCTTC	CAISTGTVYGYTF
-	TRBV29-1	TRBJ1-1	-	TGCAGCGTTCGGGGCACTGAAGCTTTCTTT	CSVRGTEAFF
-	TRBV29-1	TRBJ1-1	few	TGCAGCGTTGTTCAGAGACGGGCGGACACTGAAGCTTTCTTT	CSVVQRRADTEAFF
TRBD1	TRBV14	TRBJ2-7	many	TGTGCCAGCAGCCAGGACAGGGGGGGAAACTACTACGAGCAGTACTTC	CASSQDRGGNYYEQYF
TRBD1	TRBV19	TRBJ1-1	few	TGTGCCAGTAGCCCGGACAGGGCCACTGAAGCTTTCTTT	CASSPDRATEAFF
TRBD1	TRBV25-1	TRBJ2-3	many	TGTGCCAGCAGTGAATACGGGACAGCAAGCACAGATACGCAGTATTTT	CASSEYGTASTDTQYF
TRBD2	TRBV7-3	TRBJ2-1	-	TGTGCCAGCAGCTCTGAACTAGCGGGGGGGCTTCCGTTCTTC	CASSSELAGGLPFF
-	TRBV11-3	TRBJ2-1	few	TGTGCCAGCAGCTGGGCATACGAAAATGAGCAGTTCTTC	CASSWAYENEQFF
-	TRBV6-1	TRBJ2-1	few	TGTGCCAGCAGACCCCCAGCGCCCTCCTACAATGAGCAGTTCTTC	CASRPPAPSYNEQFF
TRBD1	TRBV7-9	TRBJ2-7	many	TGTGCCAGCAGCTTAGTGGGACAGGGGCCGTACGAGCAGTACTTC	CASSLVGQGPYEQYF
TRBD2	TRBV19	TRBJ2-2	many	TGTGCCAGTAGACGGGGGGGTAGGACCGGGGAGCTGTTTTTT	CASRRGGRTGELFF
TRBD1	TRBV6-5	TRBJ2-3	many	TGTGCCAGCAGGCCGGGACAGGGGGGCACAGATACGCAGTATTTT	CASRPGQGGTDTQYF
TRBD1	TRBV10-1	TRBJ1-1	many	TGCGCCAGCAGACAGGACAGGGGTGGCACTGAAGCTTTCTTT	CASRQDRGGTEAFF
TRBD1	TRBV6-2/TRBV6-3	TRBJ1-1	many	TGTGCCAGCAGTTACTCGGCCAGGGGGCTTACATTGAACACTGAAGCTTTCTTT	CASSYSARGLTLNTEAFF
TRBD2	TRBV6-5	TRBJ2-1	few	TGTGCCAGCAGTTACTCGGGCGGGGGGTTCAATGAGCAGTTCTTC	CASSYSGGGFNEQFF
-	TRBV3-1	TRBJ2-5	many	TGTGCCAGCAGCCTTGGACCCCCCCGACCCAGAGAGACCCAGTACTTC	CASSLGPPRPRETQYF
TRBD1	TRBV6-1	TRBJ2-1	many	TGTGCCAGCAGTTGGGGGACAGGAAGCTCCTACAATGAGCAGTTCTTC	CASSWGTGSSYNEQFF
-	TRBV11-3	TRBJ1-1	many	TGTGCCAGCAGCCAGAGTTGGGAGGACACTGAAGCTTTCTTT	CASSQSWEDTEAFF
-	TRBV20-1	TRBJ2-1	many	TGCAGTGCTAGGGACCATCCCTACAATGAGCAGTTCTTC	CSARDHPYNEQFF
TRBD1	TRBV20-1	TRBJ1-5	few	TGCAGTGCTAAGGAGGGGGCCGGGAGCAATCAGCCCCAGCATTTT	CSAKEGAGSNQPQHF
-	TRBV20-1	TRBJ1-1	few	TGCAGTGCTAGAGATGGGAGGGGAAAAGGGTTATCCACTGAAGCTTTCTTT	CSARDGRGKGLSTEAFF
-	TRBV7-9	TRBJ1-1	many	TGTGCCAGCAGCATTACAGGGATGAACACTGAAGCTTTCTTT	CASSITGMNTEAFF
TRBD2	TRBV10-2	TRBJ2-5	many	TGCGCCAGCAGTGACCCCAGGACTAGCGGGGGGACCCAGTACTTC	CASSDPRTSGGTQYF
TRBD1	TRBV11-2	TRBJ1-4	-	TGTGCCAGCAGCGCGATGACAGGGGGGATCGGTGAAAAACTGTTTTTT	CASSAMTGGIGEKLFF